In its sample, the clone carrying this TCR beta chain was seen many times. This entry comes from a study of blood T cells in healthy people across ages. V lost 5 bases and J lost 5, with 13 bases in between. Germline CDR1 and CDR2: SQVTM and ANQGSEA. The CDR3 is 13 residues long. The second PCR ran about 6 to 12 cycles with a sample-barcoded 5' primer and J-beta primers. TCRdb redid the calling of the 5' RACE reads with MiXCR, one entry per CDR3 protein. The sample includes about 780,000 distinct CDR3 sequences, around half of them seen just once. Sequenced input: blood. The J gene is TRBJ2-1, the V gene TRBV29-1; a weak D match, TRBD1 (6 bases). This receptor was identified in a man at least 80 years old in good health. This CDR3 is CSVSGGANNEQFF. Written as DNA, the CDR3 is TGCAGCGTTTCTGGGGGCGCCAACAATGAGCAGTTCTTC.